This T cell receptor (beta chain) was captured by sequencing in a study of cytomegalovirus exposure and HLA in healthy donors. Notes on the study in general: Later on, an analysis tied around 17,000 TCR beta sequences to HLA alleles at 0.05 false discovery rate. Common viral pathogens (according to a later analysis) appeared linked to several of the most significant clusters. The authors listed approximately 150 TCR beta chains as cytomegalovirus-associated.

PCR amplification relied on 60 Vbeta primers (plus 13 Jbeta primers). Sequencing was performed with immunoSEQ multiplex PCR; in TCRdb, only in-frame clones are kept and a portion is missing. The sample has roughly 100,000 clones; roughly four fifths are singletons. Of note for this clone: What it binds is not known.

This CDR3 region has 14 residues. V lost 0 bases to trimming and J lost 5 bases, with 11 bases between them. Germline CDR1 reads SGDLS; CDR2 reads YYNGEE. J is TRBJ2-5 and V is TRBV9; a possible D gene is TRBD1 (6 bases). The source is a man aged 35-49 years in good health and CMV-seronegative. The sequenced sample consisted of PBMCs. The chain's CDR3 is CASSVGSRGETQYF. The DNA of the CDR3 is TGTGCCAGCAGCGTAGGGTCCAGGGGCGAGACCCAGTACTTC.